These 17 T cell receptor beta chains were sequenced from one sample in a study of CD8 T cell repertoires and HIV-1 epitope variants. These TCRs' antigens remain unknown. Assay: immunoSEQ multiplex PCR; the TCRdb copy retains only in-frame clones and omits some. The sample consists of 5,000 to 5,500 clones, 65% to 80% of them appearing once. Sequencing used cultured CD8+ T cells derived from PBMCs. The receptors come from a male donor with HIV.

CDR3 sequence reads: CASSITGDGETQYF. In DNA, the CDR3 is TGTGCCAGCAGCATCACAGGGGATGGGGAGACCCAGTACTTC. This chain connects TRBV7-3 to TRBJ2-5; TRBD1 aligns across 7 bases. Germline V gene lookup returns CDR1 SGHTA and CDR2 FQGTGA. Trimming took 5 bases from V and 5 from J; bases not matched to a gene: 8. The CDR3 loop spans 14 amino acids.

This chain uses TRBV27 with TRBJ2-1, with TRBD2 identical over 12 bases. The CDR3 length is 14 residues. From germline, CDR1 is MNHEY and CDR2 SMNVEV (reference sequence). With V trimmed by 3 bases and J by 9 bases, 3 bases remained unmatched. In nucleotides, the CDR3 is TGTGCCAGCAGTTTGCTAGCGGGGGGGAGTGAGCAGTTCTTC. Protein sequence: CASSLLAGGSEQFF.

This chain links TRBV7-2 with TRBJ1-3; D gene ambiguous. The CDR3 has 15 amino acids. The V and J ends lost 1 base and 2 bases respectively, with 9 bases between them. Germline assignment: CDR1 SGHTA and CDR2 FQGNSA. The CDR3 spells CASSLGLGAGNTIYF. In nucleotides, the CDR3 is TGTGCCAGCAGCTTAGGATTAGGAGCTGGAAACACCATATATTTT.

The chain links TRBV28 to TRBJ2-7; D perhaps matches TRBD1 (6 bases). Per the germline V gene, CDR1 is MDHEN and CDR2 is SYDVKM. Trimming took 3 bases from V and 0 from J, leaving 12 bases between them. There are 15 residues in the CDR3. The CDR3 bases are TGTGCCAGCAGTTTTAACACAGGGTTCTCCTACGAGCAGTACTTC. Its protein is CASSFNTGFSYEQYF.

The V call is TRBV10-1, the J call TRBJ1-1; D is unclear. V lost 1 base and J 11 bases, leaving 11 bases between the germline ends. Germline V CDR1 and CDR2: WNHNN, SYGVQD (reference sequence). This CDR3 comprises 12 residues. The CDR3 DNA sequence: TGCGCCAGCAGTGAGTACGCGGGTCAGGCTTTCTTT. Encoded protein: CASSEYAGQAFF.

The chain recombines TRBV7-9 with TRBJ1-4; D is unresolved. The CDR3 loop spans 13 amino acids. Germline V gene data show CDR1 as SEHNR and CDR2 as FQNEAQ (reference sequence). V dropped 1 base and J dropped 7 bases, with 7 bases sitting between them. The CDR3 DNA is TGTGCCAGCAGCTTAGTGGGAACTGAAAAACTGTTTTTT. Residues: CASSLVGTEKLFF.

The chain carries TRBV5-5 and TRBJ1-3, with no clear D. Between the trimmed V and J ends, which lost 9 bases and 0 bases, there was a span of 10 bases. The CDR3 has 13 amino acids. Germline V CDR1 and CDR2: SGHKS, YYEKEE (reference sequence). As DNA, the CDR3 is TGTGCCACCACGGAAAGCTCTGGAAACACCATATATTTT. It translates to CATTESSGNTIYF.

The rearrangement links TRBV6-6 to TRBJ2-5, with 10 bases lining up with TRBD1. The CDR3 is 15 residues long. V lost 7 bases to trimming and J lost 4 bases; unmatched junction nucleotides: 9. Per the germline V gene, CDR1 is MNHNY and CDR2 is SVGAGI (reference sequence). CDR3 protein: CASTTGQGFGETQYF. The CDR3 DNA sequence: TGTGCCAGCACCACGGGACAGGGGTTTGGAGAGACCCAGTACTTC.

The chain joins TRBV28 to TRBJ1-2; TRBD1 matches at 7 bases. Germline assignment: CDR1 MDHEN and CDR2 SYDVKM. V was pared by 2 bases and J by 8 bases, with 8 bases of the junction left unmatched. The CDR3 runs to 14 residues. CDR3 amino acids: CASSLKTGIGGYTF. The CDR3 bases are TGTGCCAGCAGTTTAAAGACAGGGATCGGAGGCTACACCTTC.

This clone was recorded once. The chain carries TRBV7-9 and TRBJ2-2; TRBD1 agrees at 7 bases. The V segment lost 5 bases and the J segment 2 bases; nucleotides outside the gene matches: 8. The CDR3 extends over 16 amino acids. From germline, CDR1 is SEHNR and CDR2 FQNEAQ (reference sequence). CDR3 bases: TGTGCCAGCAGCGACTCCCGGGACAGTAACACCGGGGAGCTGTTTTTT. Translation: CASSDSRDSNTGELFF.

Regarding this clone: Other DNA sequences from this sample encode an identical CDR3 as well. The chain uses TRBV5-6 and TRBJ2-7; no reliable D call. Germline V gene lookup returns CDR1 SGHDT and CDR2 YYEEEE. V dropped 0 bases and J dropped 0 bases, with 4 bases sitting between them. The CDR3 spans 13 residues. The CDR3 spells CASSLGSSYEQYF. CDR3 in DNA: TGTGCCAGCAGCTTGGGGAGCTCCTACGAGCAGTACTTC.

V is TRBV19 and J is TRBJ1-3; D is unclear. CDR1 and CDR2 (germline): LNHDA, SQIVND (reference sequence). The CDR3 is made up of 14 amino acids. Trimming removed 7 bases at V and 0 bases at J, with 10 bases between. This CDR3 is CASKTEYSGNTIYF. CDR3 coding DNA: TGTGCCAGTAAAACGGAATACTCTGGAAACACCATATATTTT.

The chain is built from TRBV7-2 and TRBJ2-7; D is ambiguous. The CDR3 spans 14 residues. Germline V gene sequence: CDR1 SGHTA, CDR2 FQGNSA. With 6 bases removed from V and 2 bases from J, the gap between germline ends came to 14 bases. CDR3 DNA sequence: TGTGCCAGCAGTTCAGATGTCTCGGCCTACGAGCAGTACTTC. Translating it yields CASSSDVSAYEQYF.

This clone was seen a few times. The chain recombines TRBV7-9 with TRBJ2-7; possible D gene TRBD2, 7 bases. V shed 5 bases and J shed 2 bases, with 22 bases lying between them. Germline-derived CDR1 and CDR2 are SEHNR and FQNEAQ (reference sequence). This CDR3 is 17 amino acids long. DNA of the CDR3: TGTGCCAGCAGCCCAAGGGGGGCGGGAGAGGAAGCCTACGAGCAGTACTTC. This gives the protein CASSPRGAGEEAYEQYF.

The chain employs TRBV30 and TRBJ2-1; 8 bases are shared with TRBD1. This CDR3 is 13 amino acids long. The germline CDR1 and CDR2 sequences are GTSNPN and SVGIG (reference sequence). The ends lost 2 bases at V and 12 bases at J; junction bases unmatched: 9. This chain's CDR3 is CAWSMTGVVGQFF. The CDR3 coding sequence is TGTGCCTGGAGTATGACAGGGGTCGTAGGGCAGTTCTTC. Drawing the rest from reference TRBV30 and TRBJ2-1, the complete variable domain is SQTIHQWPATLVQPVGSPLSLECTVEGTSNPNLYWYRQAAGRGLQLLFYSVGIGQISSEVPQNLSASRPQDRQFILSSKKLLLSDSGFYLCAWSMTGVVGQFFGPGTRLTVL.

The chain couples TRBV2 to TRBJ2-3; 7 bases map to TRBD2. This CDR3 comprises 16 residues. Germline loops: CDR1 SNHLY, CDR2 FYNNEI. V dropped 9 bases and J dropped 9; count of bases not matched to a gene: 21. The CDR3 region is CASERGLGGVKGTQYF. In DNA form, the CDR3 reads TGTGCCAGTGAGCGAGGACTAGGTGGGGTGAAGGGGACGCAGTATTTT.

The chain recombines TRBV6-5 with TRBJ1-1; tentatively, D is TRBD1 (6 bases). The CDR3 spans 15 residues. The V end lost 5 bases, the J end lost 4 bases, and 17 bases lay between the germline ends. Germline V gene sequence: CDR1 MNHEY, CDR2 SVGAGI. The CDR3 loop reads CASSPLGTFGTEAFF. The CDR3 nucleotides read TGTGCCAGCAGTCCGCTGGGGACATTCGGCACTGAAGCTTTCTTT.